This TCR beta chain emerged from a study of blood T cell repertoires in COVID-19. Across the whole study: PBMCs, B-cell-depleted T cells, or T cells were the source of the cDNA or gDNA that made up the material.

The CDR3 is 15 residues long. The germline CDR1 and CDR2 sequences are SGDLS and YYNGEE. The trim removed 4 bases at V and 8 bases at J, leaving 8 bases unmatched. A Seattle source enrolled patients during active infection and followed them longitudinally. Sequencing was performed with immunoSEQ multiplex PCR; in TCRdb, only in-frame clones are kept and a portion is missing. Of 200,000 to 250,000 clones listed, roughly 85% were seen once; the top ten hold around 5.5%. Material for sequencing was peripheral blood. V and J are TRBV9 and TRBJ1-6; 8 positions agree with TRBD1. The receptor comes from a man between 50 and 59 years old with COVID-19, enrolled during active disease. CDR3 nucleotide sequence: TGTGCCAGCAGCCTCCGGACAGGGAATGATTCACCCCTCCACTTT. Its protein product is CASSLRTGNDSPLHF.